This is a list of T cell receptor beta chains from one sample in a study of cytotoxic CD8 clonotypes in ibrutinib-treated CLL. Using immunoSEQ multiplex PCR, the repertoire was profiled, and TCRdb retains in-frame clones only, with some absent. The table shows some 200,000 clones, with more than 65% occurring only once. The sequenced sample was PBMCs, obtained after 12 months of ibrutinib treatment. Receptors originate from a human donor with chronic lymphocytic leukemia. Both conserved end residues are part of each CDR3. Each record gives: D gene, CDR3 length, clone size, J gene, V gene, CDR3 protein, CDR3 DNA. A D gene is named only where the DNA matches it firmly. Expanded clones get a size class; other rows say once, few or many, or leave the size out.

>.|13|once|TRBJ1-5|TRBV5-1
CASSPMGNQPQHF
TGCGCCAGCAGCCCGATGGGGAATCAGCCCCAGCATTTT
>.|14|.|TRBJ2-7|TRBV4-3
CASSQAAAAYEQYF
TGCGCCAGCAGCCAAGCAGCAGCGGCCTACGAGCAGTACTTC
>.|14|.|TRBJ1-2|TRBV18
CASARDKKNYGYTF
TGTGCCAGCGCAAGGGACAAAAAAAACTATGGCTACACCTTC
>TRBD2|13|.|TRBJ2-1|TRBV29-1
CSVEGGVGHEQFF
TGCAGCGTTGAGGGGGGGGTAGGGCATGAGCAGTTCTTC
>TRBD1|15|.|TRBJ2-7|TRBV5-1
CASSLGTGYSYEQYF
TGCGCCAGCAGCTTGGGGACAGGGTACTCCTACGAGCAGTACTTC
>.|17|once|TRBJ2-7|TRBV21-1
CASILAGKGWSSYEQYF
TGTGCCAGCATCCTAGCGGGAAAGGGTTGGAGCTCCTACGAGCAGTACTTC
>TRBD1|15|.|TRBJ1-2|TRBV6-5
CASSYSIDRANGYTF
TGTGCCAGCAGTTACTCGATCGACAGGGCGAATGGCTACACCTTC
>.|13|.|TRBJ1-2|TRBV29-1
CSVEDGRTYGYTF
TGCAGCGTTGAAGATGGGCGGACCTATGGCTACACCTTC
>.|13|few|TRBJ1-1|TRBV9
CASSGGINTEAFF
TGTGCCAGCAGCGGAGGAATTAACACTGAAGCTTTCTTT
>.|10|.|TRBJ1-1|TRBV29-1
CSVVGPEAFF
TGCAGCGTCGTTGGCCCTGAAGCTTTCTTT
>.|16|few|TRBJ1-2|TRBV7-3
CASSSTHRTTNYGYTF
TGTGCCAGCAGCTCGACCCATCGGACCACTAACTATGGCTACACCTTC
>TRBD2|14|.|TRBJ2-7|TRBV29-1
CSVEEGLAGVAQYF
TGCAGCGTTGAAGAGGGGCTAGCGGGAGTCGCGCAGTACTTC
>.|14|.|TRBJ1-1|TRBV4-2
CASSRQRANTEAFF
TGTGCCAGCAGCCGACAAAGGGCCAACACTGAAGCTTTCTTT
>.|11|.|TRBJ2-3|TRBV20-1
CSARVDYTQYF
TGCAGTGCTAGAGTAGACTATACGCAGTATTTT
>TRBD1|14|once|TRBJ2-3|TRBV5-6
CASSLVTRDRDIEF
TGTGCCAGCAGCTTGGTTACCCGGGACAGGGATATTGAGTTT
>.|13|.|TRBJ2-4|TRBV5-6
CASSLGGVHIQYF
TGTGCCAGCAGCTTGGGGGGGGTTCACATTCAGTACTTC
>.|12|.|TRBJ1-1|TRBV7-2
CASSFLNTEAFF
TGTGCCAGCAGCTTTCTTAACACTGAAGCTTTCTTT
>.|18|.|TRBJ2-2|TRBV9
CASSVNTVSPKNTGELFF
TGTGCCAGCAGCGTTAACACAGTATCACCCAAGAACACCGGGGAGCTGTTTTTT
>.|18|.|TRBJ1-2|TRBV27
CASSPWSFTGTLNYGYTF
TGTGCCAGCAGTCCTTGGAGCTTTACGGGGACCCTTAACTATGGCTACACCTTC
>.|11|.|TRBJ1-1|TRBV25-1
CASSATLTAFF
TGTGCCAGCAGTGCGACCTTAACAGCTTTCTTT